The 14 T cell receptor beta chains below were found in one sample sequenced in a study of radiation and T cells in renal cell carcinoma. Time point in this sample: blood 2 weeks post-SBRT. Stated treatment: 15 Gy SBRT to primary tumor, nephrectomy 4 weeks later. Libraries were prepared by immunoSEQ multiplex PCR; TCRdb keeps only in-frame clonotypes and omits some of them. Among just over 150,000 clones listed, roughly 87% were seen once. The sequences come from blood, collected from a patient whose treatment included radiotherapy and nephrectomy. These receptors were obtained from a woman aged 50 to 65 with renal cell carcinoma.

CDR3 in DNA: TGTGCCAGCAGCTTTACGGGGCAACCCCAAGCTAACTATGGCTACACCTTC. Residues: CASSFTGQPQANYGYTF. The chain carries TRBV7-2 and TRBJ1-2; a possible D gene is TRBD1 (5 bases). V was pared by 3 bases and J by 0 bases, with 17 bases between. Germline V gene lookup returns CDR1 SGHTA and CDR2 FQGNSA. The CDR3 totals 17 residues.

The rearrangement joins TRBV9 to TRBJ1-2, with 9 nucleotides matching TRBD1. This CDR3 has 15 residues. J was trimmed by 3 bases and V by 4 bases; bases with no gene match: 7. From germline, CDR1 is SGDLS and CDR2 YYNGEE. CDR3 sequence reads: CASSPRQGEDYGYTF. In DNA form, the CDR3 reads TGTGCCAGCAGCCCCAGACAGGGGGAGGACTATGGCTACACCTTC. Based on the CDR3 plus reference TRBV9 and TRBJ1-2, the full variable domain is DSGVTQTPKHLITATGQRVTLRCSPRSGDLSVYWYQQSLDQGLQFLIQYYNGEERAKGNILERFSAQQFPDLHSELNLSSLELGDSALYFCASSPRQGEDYGYTFGSGTRLTVV.

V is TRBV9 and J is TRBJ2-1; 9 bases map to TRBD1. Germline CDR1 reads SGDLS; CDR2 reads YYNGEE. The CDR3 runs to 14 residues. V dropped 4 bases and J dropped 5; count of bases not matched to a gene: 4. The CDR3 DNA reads TGTGCCAGCAGCTCGTGGACAGGGGACAATGAGCAGTTCTTC. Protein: CASSSWTGDNEQFF.

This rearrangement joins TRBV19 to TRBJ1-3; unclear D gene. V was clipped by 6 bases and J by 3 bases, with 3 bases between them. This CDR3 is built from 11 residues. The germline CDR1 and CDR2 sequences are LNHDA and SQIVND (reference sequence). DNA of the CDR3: TGTGCCAGTAGAGGTGGAAACACCATATATTTT. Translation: CASRGGNTIYF. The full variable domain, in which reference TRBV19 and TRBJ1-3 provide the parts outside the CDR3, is DGGITQSPKYLFRKEGQNVTLSCEQNLNHDAMYWYRQDPGQGLRLIYYSQIVNDFQKGDIAEGYSVSREKKESFPLTVTSAQKNPTAFYLCASRGGNTIYFGEGSWLTVV.

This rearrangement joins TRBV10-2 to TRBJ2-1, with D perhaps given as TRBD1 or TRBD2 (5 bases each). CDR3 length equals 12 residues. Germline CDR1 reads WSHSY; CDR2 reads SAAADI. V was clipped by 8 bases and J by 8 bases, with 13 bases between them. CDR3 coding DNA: TGCGCCAGCGGGGACCGCTGGGATGAGCAGTTCTTC. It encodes CASGDRWDEQFF.

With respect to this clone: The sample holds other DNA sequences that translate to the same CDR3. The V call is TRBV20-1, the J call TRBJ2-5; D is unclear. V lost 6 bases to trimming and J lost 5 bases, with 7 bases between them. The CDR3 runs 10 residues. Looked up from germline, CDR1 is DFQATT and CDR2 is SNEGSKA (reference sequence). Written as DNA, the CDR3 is TGCAGTGCGGGTCTGGAGACCCAGTACTTC. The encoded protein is CSAGLETQYF.

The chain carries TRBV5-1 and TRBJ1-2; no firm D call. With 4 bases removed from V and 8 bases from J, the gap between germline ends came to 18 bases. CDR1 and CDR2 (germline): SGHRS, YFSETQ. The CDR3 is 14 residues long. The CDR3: CASSPEAGYKGYTF. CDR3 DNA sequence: TGCGCCAGCAGCCCCGAGGCAGGCTACAAAGGCTACACCTTC.

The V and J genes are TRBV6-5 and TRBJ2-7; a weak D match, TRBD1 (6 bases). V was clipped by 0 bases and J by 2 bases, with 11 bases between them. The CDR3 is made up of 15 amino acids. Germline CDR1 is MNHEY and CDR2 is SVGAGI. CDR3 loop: CASSYSAGEPYEQYF. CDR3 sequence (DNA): TGTGCCAGCAGTTACTCGGCAGGGGAGCCCTACGAGCAGTACTTC.

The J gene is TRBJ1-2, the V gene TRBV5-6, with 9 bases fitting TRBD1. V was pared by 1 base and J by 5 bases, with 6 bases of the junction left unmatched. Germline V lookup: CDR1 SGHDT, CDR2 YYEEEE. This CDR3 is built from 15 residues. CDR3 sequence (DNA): TGTGCCAGCAGCTTGTCGGGACAGGGACTTTATGGCTACACCTTC. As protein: CASSLSGQGLYGYTF.

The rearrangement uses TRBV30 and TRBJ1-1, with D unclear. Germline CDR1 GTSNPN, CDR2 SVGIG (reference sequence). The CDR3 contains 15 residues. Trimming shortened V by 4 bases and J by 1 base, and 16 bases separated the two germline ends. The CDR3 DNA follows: TGTGCCTGGAACCCGTTGGGGATTTCGAACACTGAAGCTTTCTTT. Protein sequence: CAWNPLGISNTEAFF.

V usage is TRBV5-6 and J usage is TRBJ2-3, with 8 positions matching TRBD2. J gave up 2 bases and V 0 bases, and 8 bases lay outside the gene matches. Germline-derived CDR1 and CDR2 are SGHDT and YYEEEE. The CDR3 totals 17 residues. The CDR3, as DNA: TGTGCCAGCAGCTTGGTTCAGCGGGGGCTTCCCACAGATACGCAGTATTTT. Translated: CASSLVQRGLPTDTQYF.

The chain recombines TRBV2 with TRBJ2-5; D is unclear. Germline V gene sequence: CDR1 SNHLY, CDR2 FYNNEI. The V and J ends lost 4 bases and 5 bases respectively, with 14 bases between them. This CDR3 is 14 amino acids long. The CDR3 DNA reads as TGTGCCAGCAGTGGAGGTGTGGCCACTGAGACCCAGTACTTC. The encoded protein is CASSGGVATETQYF.

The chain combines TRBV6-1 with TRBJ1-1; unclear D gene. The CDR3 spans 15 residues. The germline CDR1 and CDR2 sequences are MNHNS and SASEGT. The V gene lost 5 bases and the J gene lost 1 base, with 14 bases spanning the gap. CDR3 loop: CASSLLPVPNTEAFF. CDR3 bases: TGTGCCAGCAGTCTCCTCCCAGTTCCGAACACTGAAGCTTTCTTT.

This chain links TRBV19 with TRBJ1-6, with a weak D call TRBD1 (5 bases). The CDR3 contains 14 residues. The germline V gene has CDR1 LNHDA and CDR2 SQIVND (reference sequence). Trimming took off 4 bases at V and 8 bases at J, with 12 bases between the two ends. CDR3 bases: TGTGCCAGTAGTAGCGTGGGGGGAGATTCACCCCTCCACTTT. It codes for CASSSVGGDSPLHF.